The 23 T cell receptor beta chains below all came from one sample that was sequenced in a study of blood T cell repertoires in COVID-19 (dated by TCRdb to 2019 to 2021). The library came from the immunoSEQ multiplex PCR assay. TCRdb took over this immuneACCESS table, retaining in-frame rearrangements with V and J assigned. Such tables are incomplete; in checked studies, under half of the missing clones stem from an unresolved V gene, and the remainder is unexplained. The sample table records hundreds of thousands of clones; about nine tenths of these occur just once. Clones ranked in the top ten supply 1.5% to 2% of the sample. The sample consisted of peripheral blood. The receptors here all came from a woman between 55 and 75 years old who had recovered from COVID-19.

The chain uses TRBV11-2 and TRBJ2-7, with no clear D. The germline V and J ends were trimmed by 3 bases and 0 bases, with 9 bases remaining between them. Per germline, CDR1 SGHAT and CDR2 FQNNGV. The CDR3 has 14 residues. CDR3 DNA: TGTGCCAGCAGCTTTATCCTAAACTCCTACGAGCAGTACTTC. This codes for CASSFILNSYEQYF.

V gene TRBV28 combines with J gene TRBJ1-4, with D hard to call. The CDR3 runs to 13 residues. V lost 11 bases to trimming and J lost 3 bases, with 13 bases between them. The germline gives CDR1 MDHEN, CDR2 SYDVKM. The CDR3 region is CAEGARPNEKLFF. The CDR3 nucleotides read TGTGCCGAGGGTGCAAGACCTAATGAAAAACTGTTTTTT.

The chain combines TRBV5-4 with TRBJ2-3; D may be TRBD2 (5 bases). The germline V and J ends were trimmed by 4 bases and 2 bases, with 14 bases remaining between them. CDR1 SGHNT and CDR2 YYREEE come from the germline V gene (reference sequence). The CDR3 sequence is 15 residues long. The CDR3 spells CASSLAGRNTDTQYF. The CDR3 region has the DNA TGTGCCAGCAGCCTCGCGGGCAGAAACACAGATACGCAGTATTTT.

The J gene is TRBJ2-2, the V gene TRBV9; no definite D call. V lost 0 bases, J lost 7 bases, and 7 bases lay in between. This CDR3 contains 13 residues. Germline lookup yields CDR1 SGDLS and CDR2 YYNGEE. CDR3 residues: CASSVALSGELFF. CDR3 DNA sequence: TGTGCCAGCAGCGTAGCTCTCAGCGGGGAGCTGTTTTTT.

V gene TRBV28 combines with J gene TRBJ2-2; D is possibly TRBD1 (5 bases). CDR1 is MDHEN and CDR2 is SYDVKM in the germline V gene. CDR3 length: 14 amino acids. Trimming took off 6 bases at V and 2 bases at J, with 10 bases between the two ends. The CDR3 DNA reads TGTGCCAGCAGCGGCAGGGCTAACACCGGGGAGCTGTTTTTT. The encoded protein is CASSGRANTGELFF.

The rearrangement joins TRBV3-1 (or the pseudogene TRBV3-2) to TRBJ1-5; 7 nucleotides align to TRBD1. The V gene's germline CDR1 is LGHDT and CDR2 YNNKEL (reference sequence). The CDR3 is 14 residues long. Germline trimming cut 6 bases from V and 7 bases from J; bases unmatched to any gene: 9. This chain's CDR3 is CASSYGQVDQPQHF. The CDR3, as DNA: TGTGCCAGCAGTTACGGACAGGTGGACCAGCCCCAGCATTTT.

The CDR3 bases are TGTGCCAGAAGCCTCAACAGATACAGGGACTCCTACGAGCAGTACTTC. It translates to CARSLNRYRDSYEQYF. The chain links TRBV5-3 to TRBJ2-7; tentative D call: TRBD1 (6 bases). TRBV5-3 falls under the ORF class, with uncertain function. Trimming pared 4 bases from V and 0 bases from J, leaving 17 bases between. The CDR3 consists of 16 residues.

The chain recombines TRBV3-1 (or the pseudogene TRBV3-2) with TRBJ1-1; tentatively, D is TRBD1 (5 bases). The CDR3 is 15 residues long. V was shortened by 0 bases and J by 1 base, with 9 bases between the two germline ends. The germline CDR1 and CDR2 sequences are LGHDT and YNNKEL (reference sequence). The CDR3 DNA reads TGTGCCAGCAGCCAAGATCAGGGTCGGAACACTGAAGCTTTCTTT. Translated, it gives CASSQDQGRNTEAFF.

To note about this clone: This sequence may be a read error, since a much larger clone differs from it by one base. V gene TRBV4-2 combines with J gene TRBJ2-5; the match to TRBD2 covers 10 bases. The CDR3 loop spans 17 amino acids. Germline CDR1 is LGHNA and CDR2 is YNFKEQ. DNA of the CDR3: TGTGCCAGCAGCCAAGTGGCTAGCGGGGGCCTCCAAAAGACCCAGTACTTC. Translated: CASSQVASGGLQKTQYF.

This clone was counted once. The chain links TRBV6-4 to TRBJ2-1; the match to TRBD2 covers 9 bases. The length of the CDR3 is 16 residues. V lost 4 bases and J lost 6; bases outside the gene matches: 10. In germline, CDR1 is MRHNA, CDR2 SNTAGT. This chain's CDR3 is CASSVFSGGGVNEQFF. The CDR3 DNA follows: TGTGCCAGCAGTGTTTTTAGCGGGGGAGGGGTCAATGAGCAGTTCTTC.

CDR3 sequence reads: CASSPGHSSYNEQFF. Written as DNA, the CDR3 is TGTGCCAGTAGCCCAGGACACAGCTCCTACAATGAGCAGTTCTTC. The V and J genes are TRBV19 and TRBJ2-1, with D possibly TRBD1 on 5 matching bases. Germline V gives CDR1 LNHDA, CDR2 SQIVND (reference sequence). The CDR3 is made up of 15 amino acids. Trimming shortened V by 6 bases and J by 0 bases, and 12 bases separated the two germline ends.

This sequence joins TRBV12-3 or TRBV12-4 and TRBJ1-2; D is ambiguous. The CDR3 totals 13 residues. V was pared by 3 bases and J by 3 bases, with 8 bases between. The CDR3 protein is CASSFQVDYGYTF. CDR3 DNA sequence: TGTGCCAGCAGTTTTCAGGTAGACTATGGCTACACCTTC.

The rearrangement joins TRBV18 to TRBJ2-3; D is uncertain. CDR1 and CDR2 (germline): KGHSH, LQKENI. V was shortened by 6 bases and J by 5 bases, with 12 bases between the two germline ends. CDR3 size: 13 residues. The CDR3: CASSYSFGDTQYF. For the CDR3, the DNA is TGTGCCAGCTCGTACAGTTTTGGAGATACGCAGTATTTT.

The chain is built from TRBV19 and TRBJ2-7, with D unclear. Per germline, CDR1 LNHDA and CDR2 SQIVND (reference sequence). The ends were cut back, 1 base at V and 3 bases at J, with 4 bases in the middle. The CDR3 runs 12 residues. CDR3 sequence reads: CASSIAGYEQYF. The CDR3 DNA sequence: TGTGCCAGTAGTATAGCAGGCTACGAGCAGTACTTC.

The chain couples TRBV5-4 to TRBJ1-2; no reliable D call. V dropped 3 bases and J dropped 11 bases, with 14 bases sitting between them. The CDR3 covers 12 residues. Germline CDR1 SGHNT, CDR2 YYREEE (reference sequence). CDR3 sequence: CASSSDGWWYTF. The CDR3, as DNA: TGTGCCAGCAGCTCTGACGGGTGGTGGTACACCTTC.

CDR3 sequence reads: CAWSPLEGQGAPSQGYGYTF. The CDR3 DNA is TGTGCCTGGAGTCCACTCGAGGGCCAGGGGGCACCTTCACAGGGCTATGGCTACACCTTC. The chain carries TRBV30 and TRBJ1-2, with 8 bases identical to TRBD1. Per the germline V gene, CDR1 is GTSNPN and CDR2 is SVGIG (reference sequence). This CDR3 has 20 amino acids. The trim removed 2 bases at V and 4 bases at J, leaving 24 bases unmatched. Full variable domain (outside the CDR3, taken from reference TRBV30 and TRBJ1-2): SQTIHQWPATLVQPVGSPLSLECTVEGTSNPNLYWYRQAAGRGLQLLFYSVGIGQISSEVPQNLSASRPQDRQFILSSKKLLLSDSGFYLCAWSPLEGQGAPSQGYGYTFGSGTRLTVV.

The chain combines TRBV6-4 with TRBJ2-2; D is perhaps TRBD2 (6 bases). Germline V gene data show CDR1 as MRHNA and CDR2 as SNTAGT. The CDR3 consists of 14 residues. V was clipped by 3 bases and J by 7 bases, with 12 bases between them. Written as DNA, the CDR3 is TGTGCCAGCAGTGAGGAAGGGAGGAGCGGGGAGCTGTTTTTT. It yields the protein CASSEEGRSGELFF.

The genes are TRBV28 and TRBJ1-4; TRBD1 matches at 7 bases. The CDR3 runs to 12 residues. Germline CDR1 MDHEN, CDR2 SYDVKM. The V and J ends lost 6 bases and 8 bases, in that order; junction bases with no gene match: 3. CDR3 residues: CASRAGGEKLFF. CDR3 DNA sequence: TGTGCCAGCAGGGCAGGGGGAGAAAAACTGTTTTTT.

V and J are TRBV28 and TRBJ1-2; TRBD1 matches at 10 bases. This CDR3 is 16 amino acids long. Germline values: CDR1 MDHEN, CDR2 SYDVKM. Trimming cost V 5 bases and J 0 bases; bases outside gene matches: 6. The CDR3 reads CASSSVGTGANYGYTF. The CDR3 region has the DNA TGTGCCAGCAGTAGCGTCGGGACAGGGGCTAACTATGGCTACACCTTC.

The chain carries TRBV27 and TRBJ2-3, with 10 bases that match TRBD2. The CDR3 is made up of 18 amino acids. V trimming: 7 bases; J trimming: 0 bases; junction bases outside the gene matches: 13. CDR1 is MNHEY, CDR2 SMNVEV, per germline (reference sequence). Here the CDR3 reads CASTQGASGRASTDTQYF. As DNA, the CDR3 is TGTGCCAGCACCCAAGGGGCTAGCGGGAGAGCTAGCACAGATACGCAGTATTTT.

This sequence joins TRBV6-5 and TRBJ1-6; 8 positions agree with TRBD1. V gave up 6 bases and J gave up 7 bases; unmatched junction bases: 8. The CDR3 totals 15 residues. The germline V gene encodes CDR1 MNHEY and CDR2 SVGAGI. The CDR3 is CASRGQANRNSPLHF. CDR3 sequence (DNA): TGTGCCAGCAGGGGACAGGCAAATAGAAATTCACCCCTCCACTTT.

The CDR3 spells CASSQGAVNTEAFF. The CDR3 bases are TGTGCCAGCAGCCAAGGGGCAGTGAACACTGAAGCTTTCTTT. The chain has TRBV3-1 (or the pseudogene TRBV3-2) and TRBJ1-1; D is ambiguous. The V gene's germline CDR1 is LGHDT and CDR2 YNNKEL (reference sequence). The V end lost 1 base, the J end lost 0 bases, and 6 bases lay between the germline ends. The CDR3 is 14 residues long.

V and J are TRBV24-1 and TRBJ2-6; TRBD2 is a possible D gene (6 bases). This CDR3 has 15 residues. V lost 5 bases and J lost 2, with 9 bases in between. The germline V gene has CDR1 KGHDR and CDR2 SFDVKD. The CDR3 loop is CATSGGGAGANVLTF. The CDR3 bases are TGTGCCACCAGTGGGGGCGGGGCTGGGGCCAACGTCCTGACTTTC.